A selection of T cell receptor beta chains follows, all from one sample in a study of blood T cell repertoires in COVID-19. The table came from immunoSEQ multiplex PCR; TCRdb's copy has only in-frame clones and leaves some out. The sample lists a few hundred thousand clones, 80% to 90% occurring once. Input material: PBMCs or T cells enriched from blood (not recorded which). The receptors originated from a woman under 30 who had recovered from COVID-19. CDR3s include the opening cysteine and the closing phenylalanine or tryptophan. Fields, in order: CDR3 protein, CDR3 DNA, D gene, clone size, V gene, J gene. The D gene is left open where the match is weak. Rows may omit the clone size; those that give it use once, few, many or a size class.

CDR3: CASSSQETGVLTF
DNA: TGCGCCAGCAGTTCACAGGAAACAGGGGTCCTGACTTTC
D: .
size: .
V: TRBV10-1
J: TRBJ2-6

CDR3: CASIRQKAFF
DNA: TGTGCCAGCATACGACAGAAAGCTTTCTTT
D: .
size: .
V: TRBV2
J: TRBJ1-1

CDR3: CASSPLPGQGLNAEAFF
DNA: TGTGCCAGCTCACCGTTACCGGGACAGGGATTGAACGCTGAAGCTTTCTTT
D: TRBD1
size: .
V: TRBV18
J: TRBJ1-1

CDR3: CASSLSQTGQGRIGYTF
DNA: TGTGCCAGCAGCTTATCCCAAACCGGTCAGGGGAGAATTGGCTACACCTTC
D: .
size: many
V: TRBV7-8
J: TRBJ1-2

CDR3: CAIEGVRIYGYTF
DNA: TGTGCCATCGAGGGTGTGCGGATCTATGGCTACACCTTC
D: .
size: .
V: TRBV2
J: TRBJ1-2

CDR3: CASSLLGQDIGYTF
DNA: TGCGCCAGCAGCTTGTTAGGACAGGATATCGGCTACACCTTC
D: TRBD1
size: .
V: TRBV5-1
J: TRBJ1-2

CDR3: CAWRDSPDQPQHF
DNA: TGTGCCTGGAGAGATTCACCGGATCAGCCCCAGCATTTT
D: .
size: .
V: TRBV30
J: TRBJ1-5

CDR3: CASTQAGADTQYF
DNA: TGTGCCAGCACCCAGGCAGGTGCAGATACGCAGTATTTT
D: .
size: .
V: TRBV6-5
J: TRBJ2-3

CDR3: CASMTDRGPFYEQYF
DNA: TGTGCCAGCATGACGGACAGGGGGCCTTTCTACGAGCAGTACTTC
D: TRBD1
size: .
V: TRBV6-5
J: TRBJ2-7

CDR3: CASSLERGPYYGYTF
DNA: TGTGCCAGCAGCTTGGAGAGGGGGCCCTACTATGGCTACACCTTC
D: TRBD1
size: .
V: TRBV5-5
J: TRBJ1-2

CDR3: CASSSLSGTGGYEQYF
DNA: TGTGCCAGTAGTTCACTCTCCGGGACAGGGGGCTACGAGCAGTACTTC
D: TRBD1
size: once
V: TRBV19
J: TRBJ2-7

CDR3: CASSLKGAPYGYTF
DNA: TGTGCCAGCAGTCTCAAAGGGGCGCCCTATGGCTACACCTTC
D: .
size: .
V: TRBV28
J: TRBJ1-2

CDR3: CASSLTRTYEQYF
DNA: TGTGCCAGCAGCTTGACGAGGACCTACGAGCAGTACTTC
D: .
size: .
V: TRBV5-6
J: TRBJ2-7